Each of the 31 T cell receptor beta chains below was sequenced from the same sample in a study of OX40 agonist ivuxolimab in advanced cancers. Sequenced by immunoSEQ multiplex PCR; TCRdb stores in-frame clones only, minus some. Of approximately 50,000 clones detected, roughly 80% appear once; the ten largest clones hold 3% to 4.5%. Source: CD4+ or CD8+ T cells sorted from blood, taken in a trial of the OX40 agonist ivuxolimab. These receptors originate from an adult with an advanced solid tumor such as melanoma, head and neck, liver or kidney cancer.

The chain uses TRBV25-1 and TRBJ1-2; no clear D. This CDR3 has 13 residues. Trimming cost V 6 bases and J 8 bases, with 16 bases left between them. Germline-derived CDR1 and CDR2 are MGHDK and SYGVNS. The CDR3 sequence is CASRTDYSNGYTF. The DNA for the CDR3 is TGTGCCAGCAGAACAGACTATAGCAACGGCTACACCTTC.

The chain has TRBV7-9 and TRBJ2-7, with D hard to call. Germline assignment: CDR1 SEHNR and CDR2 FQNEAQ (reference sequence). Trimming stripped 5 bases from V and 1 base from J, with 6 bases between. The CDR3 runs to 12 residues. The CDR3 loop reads CASSPVSYEQYF. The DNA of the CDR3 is TGTGCCAGCAGCCCTGTTTCCTACGAGCAGTACTTC.

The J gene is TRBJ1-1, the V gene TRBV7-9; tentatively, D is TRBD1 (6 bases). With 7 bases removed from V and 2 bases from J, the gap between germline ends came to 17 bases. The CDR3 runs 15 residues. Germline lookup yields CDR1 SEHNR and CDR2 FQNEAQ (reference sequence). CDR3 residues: CASTGGGDINTEAFF. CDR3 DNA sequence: TGTGCCAGCACCGGAGGAGGGGACATTAACACTGAAGCTTTCTTT.

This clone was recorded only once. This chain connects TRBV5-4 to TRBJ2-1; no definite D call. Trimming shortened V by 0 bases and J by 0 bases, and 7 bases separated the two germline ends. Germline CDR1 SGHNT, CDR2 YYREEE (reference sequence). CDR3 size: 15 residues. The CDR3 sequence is CASSLVAVSYNEQFF. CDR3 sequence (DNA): TGTGCCAGCAGCTTGGTGGCGGTCTCCTACAATGAGCAGTTCTTC.

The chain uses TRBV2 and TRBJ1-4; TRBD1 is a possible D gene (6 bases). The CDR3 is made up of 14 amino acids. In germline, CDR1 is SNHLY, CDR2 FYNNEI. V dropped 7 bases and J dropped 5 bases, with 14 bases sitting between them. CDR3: CASTTGHRNEKLFF. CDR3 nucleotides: TGTGCCAGCACTACGGGACACCGAAATGAAAAACTGTTTTTT.

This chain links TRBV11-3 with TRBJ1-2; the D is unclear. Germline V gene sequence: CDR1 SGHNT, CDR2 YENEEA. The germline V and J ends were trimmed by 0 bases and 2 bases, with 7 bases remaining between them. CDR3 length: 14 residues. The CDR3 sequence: CASSLDQGNYGYTF. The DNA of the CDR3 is TGTGCCAGCAGCTTAGATCAAGGGAACTATGGCTACACCTTC.

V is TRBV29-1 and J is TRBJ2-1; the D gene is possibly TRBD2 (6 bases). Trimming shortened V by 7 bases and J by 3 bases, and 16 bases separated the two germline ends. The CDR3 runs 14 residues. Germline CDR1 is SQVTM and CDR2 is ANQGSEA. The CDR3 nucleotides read TGCAGCGCTAAAGCCGGGGGTGGCTACAATGAGCAGTTCTTC. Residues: CSAKAGGGYNEQFF.

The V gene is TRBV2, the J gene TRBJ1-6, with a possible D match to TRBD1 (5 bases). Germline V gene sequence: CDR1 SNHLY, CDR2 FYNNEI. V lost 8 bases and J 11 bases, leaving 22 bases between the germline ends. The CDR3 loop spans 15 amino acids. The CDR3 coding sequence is TGTGCCAGCTTCGAGGGGCAGGGATTTTTGGCACCCCTCCACTTT. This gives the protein CASFEGQGFLAPLHF. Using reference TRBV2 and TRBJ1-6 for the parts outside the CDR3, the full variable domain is EPEVTQTPSHQVTQMGQEVILRCVPISNHLYFYWYRQILGQKVEFLVSFYNNEISEKSEIFDDQFSVERPDGSNFTLKIRSTKLEDSAMYFCASFEGQGFLAPLHFGNGTRLTVT.

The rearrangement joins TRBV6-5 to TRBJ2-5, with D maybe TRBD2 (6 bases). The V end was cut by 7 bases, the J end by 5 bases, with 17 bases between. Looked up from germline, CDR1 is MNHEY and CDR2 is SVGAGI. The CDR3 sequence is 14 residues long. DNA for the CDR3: TGTGCCAGCAACAGCCGACTAGGAGGGGAGACCCAGTACTTC. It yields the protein CASNSRLGGETQYF.

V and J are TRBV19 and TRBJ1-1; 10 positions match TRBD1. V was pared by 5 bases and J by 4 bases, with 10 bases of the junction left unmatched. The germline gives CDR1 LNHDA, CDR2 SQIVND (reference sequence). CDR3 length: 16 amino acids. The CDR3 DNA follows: TGTGCCAGTAGTCTCAAGACAGGGGGCAGGATCACTGAAGCTTTCTTT. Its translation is CASSLKTGGRITEAFF.

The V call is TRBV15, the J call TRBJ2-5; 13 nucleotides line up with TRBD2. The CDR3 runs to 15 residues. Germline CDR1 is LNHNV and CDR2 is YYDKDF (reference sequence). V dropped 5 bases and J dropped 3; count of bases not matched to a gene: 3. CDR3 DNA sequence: TGTGCCACCAGCTACGGACTAGCGGGGGAAGAGACCCAGTACTTC. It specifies CATSYGLAGEETQYF.

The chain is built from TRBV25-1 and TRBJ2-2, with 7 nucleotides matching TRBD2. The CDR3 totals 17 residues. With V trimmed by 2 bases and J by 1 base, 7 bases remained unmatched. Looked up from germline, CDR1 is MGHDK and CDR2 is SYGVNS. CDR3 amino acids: CASSEPAGRENTGELFF. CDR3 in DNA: TGTGCCAGCAGTGAACCAGCGGGGCGTGAGAACACCGGGGAGCTGTTTTTT. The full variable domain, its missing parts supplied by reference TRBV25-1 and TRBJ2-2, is EADIYQTPRYLVIGTGKKITLECSQTMGHDKMYWYQQDPGMELHLIHYSYGVNSTEKGDLSSESTVSRIRTEHFPLTLESARPSHTSQYLCASSEPAGRENTGELFFGEGSRLTVL.

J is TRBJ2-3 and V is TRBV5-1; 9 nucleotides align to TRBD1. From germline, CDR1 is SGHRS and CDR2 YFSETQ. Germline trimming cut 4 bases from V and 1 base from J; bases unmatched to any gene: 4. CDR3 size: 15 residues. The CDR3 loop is CASSGRQGGTDTQYF. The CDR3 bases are TGCGCCAGCAGCGGTAGACAGGGGGGCACAGATACGCAGTATTTT. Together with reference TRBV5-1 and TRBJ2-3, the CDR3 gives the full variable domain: KAGVTQTPRYLIKTRGQQVTLSCSPISGHRSVSWYQQTPGQGLQFLFEYFSETQRNKGNFPGRFSGRQFSNSRSEMNVSTLELGDSALYLCASSGRQGGTDTQYFGPGTRLTVL.

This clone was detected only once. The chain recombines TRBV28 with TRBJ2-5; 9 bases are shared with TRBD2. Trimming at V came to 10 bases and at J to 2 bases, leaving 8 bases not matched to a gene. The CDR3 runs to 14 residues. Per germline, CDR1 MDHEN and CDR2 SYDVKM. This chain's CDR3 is CATSSSGEQETQYF. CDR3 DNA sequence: TGTGCCACGTCCTCTAGCGGGGAACAAGAGACCCAGTACTTC.

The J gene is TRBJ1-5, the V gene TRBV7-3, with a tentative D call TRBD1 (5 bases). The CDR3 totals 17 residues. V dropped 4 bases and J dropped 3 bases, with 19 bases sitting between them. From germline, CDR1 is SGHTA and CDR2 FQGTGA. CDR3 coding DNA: TGTGCCAGCAGCTCGTTCGATCCGGGAGGGGTCAATCAGCCCCAGCATTTT. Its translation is CASSSFDPGGVNQPQHF.

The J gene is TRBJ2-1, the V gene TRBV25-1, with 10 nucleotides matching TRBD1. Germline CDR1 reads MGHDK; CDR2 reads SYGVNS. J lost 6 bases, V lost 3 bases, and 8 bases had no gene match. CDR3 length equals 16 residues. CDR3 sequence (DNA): TGTGCCAGCAGTGACCCCGGACAGGGGGGCTCCAATGAGCAGTTCTTC. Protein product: CASSDPGQGGSNEQFF.

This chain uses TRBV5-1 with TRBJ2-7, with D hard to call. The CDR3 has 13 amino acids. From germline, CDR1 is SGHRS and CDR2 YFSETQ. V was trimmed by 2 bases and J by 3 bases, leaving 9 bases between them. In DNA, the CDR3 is TGCGCCAGCAGCTTCGACGACCGCTACGAGCAGTACTTC. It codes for CASSFDDRYEQYF. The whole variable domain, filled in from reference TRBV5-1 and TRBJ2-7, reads KAGVTQTPRYLIKTRGQQVTLSCSPISGHRSVSWYQQTPGQGLQFLFEYFSETQRNKGNFPGRFSGRQFSNSRSEMNVSTLELGDSALYLCASSFDDRYEQYFGPGTRLTVT.

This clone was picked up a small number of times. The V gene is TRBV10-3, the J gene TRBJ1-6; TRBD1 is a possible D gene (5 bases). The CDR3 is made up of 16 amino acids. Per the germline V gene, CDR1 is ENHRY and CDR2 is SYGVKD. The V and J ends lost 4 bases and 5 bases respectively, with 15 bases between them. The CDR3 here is CAISGGTGRDNSPLHF. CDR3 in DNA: TGTGCCATCAGTGGCGGGACGGGGCGGGATAATTCACCCCTCCACTTT.

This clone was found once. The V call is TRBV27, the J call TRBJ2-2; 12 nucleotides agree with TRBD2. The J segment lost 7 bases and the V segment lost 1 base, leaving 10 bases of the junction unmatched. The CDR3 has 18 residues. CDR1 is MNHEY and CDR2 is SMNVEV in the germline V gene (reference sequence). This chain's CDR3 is CASSLLGLAGSSFGELFF. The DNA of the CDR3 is TGTGCCAGCAGTTTATTAGGACTAGCGGGATCCAGCTTCGGGGAGCTGTTTTTT.

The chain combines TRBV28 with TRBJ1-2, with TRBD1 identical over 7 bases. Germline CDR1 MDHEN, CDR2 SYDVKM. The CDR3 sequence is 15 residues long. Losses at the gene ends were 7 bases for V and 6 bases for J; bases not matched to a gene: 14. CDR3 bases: TGTGCCAGCACCGCCGGAACAGGGGAGGCTCATGGCTACACCTTC. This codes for CASTAGTGEAHGYTF.

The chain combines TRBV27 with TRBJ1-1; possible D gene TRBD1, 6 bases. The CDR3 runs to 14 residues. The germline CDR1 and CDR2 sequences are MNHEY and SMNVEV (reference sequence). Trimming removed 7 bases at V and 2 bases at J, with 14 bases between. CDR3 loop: CASKKSGANTEAFF. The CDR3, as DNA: TGTGCCAGCAAAAAATCAGGGGCTAACACTGAAGCTTTCTTT.

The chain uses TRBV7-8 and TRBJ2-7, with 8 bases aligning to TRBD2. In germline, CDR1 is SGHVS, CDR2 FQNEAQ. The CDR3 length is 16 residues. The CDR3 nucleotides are TGTGCAACCAAGCTGGTGTCTCTGCGGGGGGCCTACGAGCAGTACTTC. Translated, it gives CATKLVSLRGAYEQYF.

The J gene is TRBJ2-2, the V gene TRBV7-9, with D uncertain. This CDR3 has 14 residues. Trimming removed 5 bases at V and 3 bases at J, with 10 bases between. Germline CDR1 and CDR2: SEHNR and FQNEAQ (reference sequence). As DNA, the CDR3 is TGTGCCAGCAGCCATCAGGCTGACACCGGGGAGCTGTTTTTT. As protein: CASSHQADTGELFF.

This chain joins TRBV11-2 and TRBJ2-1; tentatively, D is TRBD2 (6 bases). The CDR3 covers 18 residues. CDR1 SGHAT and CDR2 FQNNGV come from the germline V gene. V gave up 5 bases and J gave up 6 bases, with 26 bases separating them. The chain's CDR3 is CASSPWRSRGALTNEQFF. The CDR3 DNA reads TGTGCCAGCAGCCCCTGGCGTAGTCGCGGGGCCTTGACCAATGAGCAGTTCTTC.

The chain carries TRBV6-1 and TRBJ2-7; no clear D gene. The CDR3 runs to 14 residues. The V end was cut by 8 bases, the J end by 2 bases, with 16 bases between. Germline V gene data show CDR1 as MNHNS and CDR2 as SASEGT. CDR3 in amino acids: CASSRGGPAYEQYF. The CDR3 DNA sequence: TGTGCCAGCTCACGAGGTGGGCCAGCCTACGAGCAGTACTTC.

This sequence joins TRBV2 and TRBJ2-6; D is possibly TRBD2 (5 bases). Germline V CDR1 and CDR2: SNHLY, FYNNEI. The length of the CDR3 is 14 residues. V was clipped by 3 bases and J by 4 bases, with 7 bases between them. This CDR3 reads CASSERAGANVLTF. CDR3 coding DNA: TGTGCCAGCAGTGAGCGGGCCGGGGCCAACGTCCTGACTTTC.

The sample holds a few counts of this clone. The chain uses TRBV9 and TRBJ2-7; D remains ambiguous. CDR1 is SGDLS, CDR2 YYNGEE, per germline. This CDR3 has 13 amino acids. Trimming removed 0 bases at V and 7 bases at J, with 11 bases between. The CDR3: CASSVAPLDEQYF. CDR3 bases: TGTGCCAGCAGCGTAGCCCCTCTTGATGAGCAGTACTTC.

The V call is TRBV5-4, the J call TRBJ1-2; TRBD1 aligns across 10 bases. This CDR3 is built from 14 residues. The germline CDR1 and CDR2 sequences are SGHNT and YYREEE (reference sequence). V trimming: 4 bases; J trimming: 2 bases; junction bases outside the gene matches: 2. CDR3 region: CASSQGQGNYGYTF. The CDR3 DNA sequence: TGTGCCAGCAGCCAGGGACAGGGGAACTATGGCTACACCTTC.

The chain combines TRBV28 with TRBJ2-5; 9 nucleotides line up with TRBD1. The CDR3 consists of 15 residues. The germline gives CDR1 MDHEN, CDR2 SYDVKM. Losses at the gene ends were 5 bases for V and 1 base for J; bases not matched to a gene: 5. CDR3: CASSPPGQGQETQYF. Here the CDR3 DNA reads TGTGCCAGCAGTCCTCCGGGACAGGGCCAAGAGACCCAGTACTTC.

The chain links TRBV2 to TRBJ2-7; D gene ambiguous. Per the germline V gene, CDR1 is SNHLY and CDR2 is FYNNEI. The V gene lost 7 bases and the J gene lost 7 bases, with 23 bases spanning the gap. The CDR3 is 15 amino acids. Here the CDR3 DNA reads TGTGCCAGCATTACCGCTCGAACCGTCGTTTATGAGCAGTACTTC. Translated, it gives CASITARTVVYEQYF.

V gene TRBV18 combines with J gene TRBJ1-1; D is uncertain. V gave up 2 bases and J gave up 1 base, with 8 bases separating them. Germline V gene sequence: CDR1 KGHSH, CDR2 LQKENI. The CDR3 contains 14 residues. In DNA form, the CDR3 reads TGTGCCAGCTCACCAGGGTGGGGGAACACTGAAGCTTTCTTT. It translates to CASSPGWGNTEAFF.